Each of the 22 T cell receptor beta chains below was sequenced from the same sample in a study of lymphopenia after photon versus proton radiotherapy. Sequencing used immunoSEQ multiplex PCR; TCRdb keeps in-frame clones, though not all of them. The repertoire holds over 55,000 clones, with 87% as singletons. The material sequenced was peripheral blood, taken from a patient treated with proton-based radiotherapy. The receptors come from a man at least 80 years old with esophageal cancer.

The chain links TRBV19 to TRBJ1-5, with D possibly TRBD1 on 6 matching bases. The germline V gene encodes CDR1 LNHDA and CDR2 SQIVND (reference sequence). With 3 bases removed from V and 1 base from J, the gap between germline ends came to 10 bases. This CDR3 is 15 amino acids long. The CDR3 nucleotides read TGTGCCAGTAGTATTTCGGGGGCCAGCAATCAGCCCCAGCATTTT. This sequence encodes CASSISGASNQPQHF. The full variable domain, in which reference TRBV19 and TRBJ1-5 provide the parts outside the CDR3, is DGGITQSPKYLFRKEGQNVTLSCEQNLNHDAMYWYRQDPGQGLRLIYYSQIVNDFQKGDIAEGYSVSREKKESFPLTVTSAQKNPTAFYLCASSISGASNQPQHFGDGTRLSIL.

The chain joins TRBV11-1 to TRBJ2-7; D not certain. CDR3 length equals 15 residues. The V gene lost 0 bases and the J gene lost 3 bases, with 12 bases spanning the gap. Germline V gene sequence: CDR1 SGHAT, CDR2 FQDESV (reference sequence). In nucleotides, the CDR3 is TGTGCCAGCAGCTTAGCCTCCGCCCAAAACTACGAGCAGTACTTC. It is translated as CASSLASAQNYEQYF.

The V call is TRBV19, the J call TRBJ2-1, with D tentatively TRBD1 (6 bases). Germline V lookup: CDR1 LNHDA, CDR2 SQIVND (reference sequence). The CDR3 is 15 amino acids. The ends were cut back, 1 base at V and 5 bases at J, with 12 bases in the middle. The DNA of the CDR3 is TGTGCCAGTAGTATAGGTAGGGGGTGGAACAATGAGCAGTTCTTC. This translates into CASSIGRGWNNEQFF.

CDR3 DNA sequence: TGTGCCAGCAGCTTGTCCTGGGACAGAAACACCGGGGAGCTGTTTTTT. It is translated as CASSLSWDRNTGELFF. The chain carries TRBV7-9 and TRBJ2-2, with TRBD1 matching over 7 bases. V shed 3 bases and J 2 bases; nucleotides not matched to a gene: 6. Germline V lookup: CDR1 SEHNR, CDR2 FQNEAQ (reference sequence). This CDR3 has 16 residues.

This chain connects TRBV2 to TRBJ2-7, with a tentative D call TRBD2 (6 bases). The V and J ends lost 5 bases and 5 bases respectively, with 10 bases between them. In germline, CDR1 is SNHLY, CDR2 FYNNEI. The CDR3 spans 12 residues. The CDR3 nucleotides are TGTGCCAGCAGTTCTCGGAGGGACGAGCAGTACTTC. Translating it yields CASSSRRDEQYF.

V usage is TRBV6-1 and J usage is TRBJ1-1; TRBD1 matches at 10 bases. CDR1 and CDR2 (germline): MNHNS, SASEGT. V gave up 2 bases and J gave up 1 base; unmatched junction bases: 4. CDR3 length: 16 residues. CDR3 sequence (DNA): TGTGCCAGCAGTGAACCGGGACAGGGGACGAACACTGAAGCTTTCTTT. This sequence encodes CASSEPGQGTNTEAFF.

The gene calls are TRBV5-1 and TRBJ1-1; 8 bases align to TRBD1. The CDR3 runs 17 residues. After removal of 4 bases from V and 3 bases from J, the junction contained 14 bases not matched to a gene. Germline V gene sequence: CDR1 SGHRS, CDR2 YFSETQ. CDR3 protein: CASSTNLRGLGYTEAFF. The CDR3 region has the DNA TGCGCCAGCAGCACCAACCTCAGGGGGCTAGGGTACACTGAAGCTTTCTTT. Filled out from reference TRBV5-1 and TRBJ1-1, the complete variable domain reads KAGVTQTPRYLIKTRGQQVTLSCSPISGHRSVSWYQQTPGQGLQFLFEYFSETQRNKGNFPGRFSGRQFSNSRSEMNVSTLELGDSALYLCASSTNLRGLGYTEAFFGQGTRLTVV.

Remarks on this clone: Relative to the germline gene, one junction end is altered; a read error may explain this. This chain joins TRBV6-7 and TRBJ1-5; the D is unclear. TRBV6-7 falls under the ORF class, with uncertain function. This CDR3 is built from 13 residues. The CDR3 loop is CVRTRSSNRPQHF. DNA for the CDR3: TGTGTCCGAACCCGAAGCAGCAATCGGCCCCAGCATTTT.

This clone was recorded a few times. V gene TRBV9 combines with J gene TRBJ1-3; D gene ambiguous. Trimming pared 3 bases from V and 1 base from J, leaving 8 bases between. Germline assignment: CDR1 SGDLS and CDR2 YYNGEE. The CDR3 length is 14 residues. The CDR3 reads CASSGAHSGNTIYF. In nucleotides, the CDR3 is TGTGCCAGCAGCGGGGCCCATTCTGGAAACACCATATATTTT.

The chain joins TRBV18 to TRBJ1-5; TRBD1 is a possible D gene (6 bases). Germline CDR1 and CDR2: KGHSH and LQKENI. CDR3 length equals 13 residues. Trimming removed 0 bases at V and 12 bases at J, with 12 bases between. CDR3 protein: CASSPPGGDNQHF. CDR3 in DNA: TGTGCCAGCTCACCACCCGGGGGGGACAACCAGCATTTT.

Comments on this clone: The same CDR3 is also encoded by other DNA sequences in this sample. The CDR3 nucleotides are TGTGCCAGCAGCTCTCAGGGAGATCAGCCCCAGCATTTT. Amino acids: CASSSQGDQPQHF. This sequence joins TRBV7-2 and TRBJ1-5, with D possibly matching TRBD1 (5 bases). Deletions cut 4 bases from V and 5 bases from J, with 9 bases between. This CDR3 has 13 amino acids. The germline V gene has CDR1 SGHTA and CDR2 FQGNSA.

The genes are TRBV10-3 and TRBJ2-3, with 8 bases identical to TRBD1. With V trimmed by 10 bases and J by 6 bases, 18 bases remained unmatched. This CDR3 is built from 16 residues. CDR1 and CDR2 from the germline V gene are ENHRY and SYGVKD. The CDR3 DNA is TGTGCCAAGGACAGGGAAATCCACAGATCGCGGGATACGCAGTATTTT. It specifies CAKDREIHRSRDTQYF.

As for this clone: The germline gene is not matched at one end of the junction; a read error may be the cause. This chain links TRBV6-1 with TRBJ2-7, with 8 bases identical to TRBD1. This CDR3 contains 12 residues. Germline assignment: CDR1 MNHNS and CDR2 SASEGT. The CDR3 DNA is TGTGCCAGCAGCCTGCTGACAGGGGACAGGAACTTC. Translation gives CASSLLTGDRNF.

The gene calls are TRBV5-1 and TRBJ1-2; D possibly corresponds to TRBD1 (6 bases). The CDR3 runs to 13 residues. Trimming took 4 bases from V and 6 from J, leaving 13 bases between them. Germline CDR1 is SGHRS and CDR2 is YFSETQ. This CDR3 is CASSPSGANGYTF. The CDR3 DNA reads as TGCGCCAGCAGCCCCTCGGGGGCCAATGGCTACACCTTC.

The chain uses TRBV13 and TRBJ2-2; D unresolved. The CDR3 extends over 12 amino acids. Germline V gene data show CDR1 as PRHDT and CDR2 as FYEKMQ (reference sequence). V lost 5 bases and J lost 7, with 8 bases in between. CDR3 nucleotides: TGTGCCAGCAGCCCCCGGTTCGGGGAGCTGTTTTTT. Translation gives CASSPRFGELFF.

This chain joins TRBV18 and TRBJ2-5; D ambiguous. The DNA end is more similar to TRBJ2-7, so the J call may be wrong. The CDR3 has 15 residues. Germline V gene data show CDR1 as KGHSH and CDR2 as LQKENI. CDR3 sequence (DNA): TGTGCCAGCTCACCAAGCGACTCCAGCGCCTACGAGCAGTACTTC. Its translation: CASSPSDSSAYEQYF.

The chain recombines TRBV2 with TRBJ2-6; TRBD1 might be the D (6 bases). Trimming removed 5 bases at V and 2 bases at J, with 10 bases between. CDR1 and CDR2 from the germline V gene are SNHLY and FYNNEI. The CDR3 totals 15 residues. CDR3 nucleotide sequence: TGTGCCAGCAGTCTAGGGGGAGCTGGGGCCAACGTCCTGACTTTC. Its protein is CASSLGGAGANVLTF.

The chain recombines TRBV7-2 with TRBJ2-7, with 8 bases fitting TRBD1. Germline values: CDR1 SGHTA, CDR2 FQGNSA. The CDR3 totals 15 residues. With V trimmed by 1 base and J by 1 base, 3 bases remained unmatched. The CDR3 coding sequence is TGTGCCAGCAGCTTAGGGACAGGGCTATCCTACGAGCAGTACTTC. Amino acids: CASSLGTGLSYEQYF.

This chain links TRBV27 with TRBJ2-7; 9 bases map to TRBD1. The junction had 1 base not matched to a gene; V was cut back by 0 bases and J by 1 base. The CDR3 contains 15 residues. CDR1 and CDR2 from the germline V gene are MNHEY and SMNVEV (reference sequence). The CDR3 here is CASSLSTGGSYEQYF. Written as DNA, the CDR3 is TGTGCCAGCAGTTTATCGACAGGGGGATCCTACGAGCAGTACTTC.

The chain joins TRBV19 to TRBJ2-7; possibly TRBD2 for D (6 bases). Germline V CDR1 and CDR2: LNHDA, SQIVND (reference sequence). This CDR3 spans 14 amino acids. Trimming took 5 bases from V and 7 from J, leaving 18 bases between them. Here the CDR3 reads CASSPLAGLVEQYF. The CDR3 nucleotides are TGTGCCAGTAGTCCCTTGGCGGGACTTGTGGAGCAGTACTTC.

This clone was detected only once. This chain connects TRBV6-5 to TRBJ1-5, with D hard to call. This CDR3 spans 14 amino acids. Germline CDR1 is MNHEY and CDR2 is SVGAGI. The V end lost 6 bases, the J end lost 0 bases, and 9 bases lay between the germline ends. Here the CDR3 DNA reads TGTGCCAGCAGGTCGCAAAATAGCAATCAGCCCCAGCATTTT. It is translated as CASRSQNSNQPQHF.

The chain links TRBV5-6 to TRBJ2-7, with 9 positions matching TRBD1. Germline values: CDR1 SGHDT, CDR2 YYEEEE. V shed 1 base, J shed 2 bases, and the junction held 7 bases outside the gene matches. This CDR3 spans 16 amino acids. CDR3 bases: TGTGCCAGCAGCTTGACAGGGGGCATGGCTACCTACGAGCAGTACTTC. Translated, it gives CASSLTGGMATYEQYF.